The 13 T cell receptor beta chains reported below all come from one sample, sequenced in a study of T-cell memory formation after mild COVID-19. TCRdb used MiXCR to reprocess the 5' RACE reads, holding one entry per CDR3 protein. The table shows a few hundred thousand distinct CDR3 sequences, with approximately 16% occurring only once. The sample taken for sequencing was PBMCs or a T cell subset sorted from them (not recorded which). Receptors were obtained from a man between 18 and 35 years old who had mild COVID-19 (a few samples of this study predate the infection). Cell type and time point are not known.

This clonotype was counted a few times. The chain joins TRBV6-2 or TRBV6-3 to TRBJ1-5; 9 bases match TRBD1. CDR1 MNHEY and CDR2 SVGEGT come from the germline V gene. With V trimmed by 8 bases and J by 5 bases, 4 bases remained unmatched. The CDR3 runs to 13 residues. The CDR3 DNA sequence: TGTGCCAGCTGTAGGACAGGGGATCAGCCCCAGCATTTT. This gives the protein CASCRTGDQPQHF.

There are a few counts of this clonotype. CDR3 in DNA: TGTGCCAGCAGCGTAGATCTCGGTCCCGGAAACACCATATATTTT. This codes for CASSVDLGPGNTIYF. The chain employs TRBV9 and TRBJ1-3; D gene uncertain. Trimming cost V 0 bases and J 4 bases, with 11 bases left between them. Germline V lookup: CDR1 SGDLS, CDR2 YYNGEE. The CDR3 is made up of 15 amino acids.

This clonotype was counted ten times or more. The V gene is TRBV20-1, the J gene TRBJ1-5; 8 bases line up with TRBD1. V lost 3 bases, J lost 7 bases, and 5 bases stayed unmatched. This CDR3 region has 13 residues. Germline V gives CDR1 DFQATT, CDR2 SNEGSKA (reference sequence). Written as DNA, the CDR3 is TGCAGTGCTAGCCAGGGGGCAGAACAGCCCCAGCATTTT. Protein product: CSASQGAEQPQHF.

This chain uses TRBV4-1 with TRBJ1-6; possible D gene TRBD1, 6 bases. Germline V CDR1 and CDR2: MGHRA, YSYEKL. The CDR3 contains 16 residues. V gave up 2 bases and J gave up 10 bases, with 18 bases separating them. For the CDR3, the DNA is TGCGCCAGCAGCCAATTATTCGGACAGATCCGATCACCCCTCCACTTT. The encoded protein is CASSQLFGQIRSPLHF.

The sample holds a few counts of this clonotype. This rearrangement joins TRBV12-3 or TRBV12-4 to TRBJ2-6, with D possibly matching TRBD2 (7 bases). The CDR3 is made up of 17 amino acids. Trimming stripped 4 bases from V and 0 bases from J, with 13 bases between. CDR3: CASSSGGGPSGANVLTF. The CDR3, as DNA: TGTGCCAGCAGTTCTGGGGGGGGGCCCTCTGGGGCCAACGTCCTGACTTTC.

The V gene is TRBV12-3 or TRBV12-4, the J gene TRBJ2-1; 10 bases are shared with TRBD2. V trimming: 5 bases; J trimming: 9 bases; junction bases outside the gene matches: 10. The CDR3 sequence is 15 residues long. The CDR3 region is CASSPSGGAPGEQFF. Written as DNA, the CDR3 is TGTGCCAGCAGTCCAAGCGGGGGGGCCCCGGGTGAGCAGTTCTTC.

The chain uses TRBV3-1 and TRBJ2-5; 7 nucleotides agree with TRBD1. The J call may be faulty, since TRBJ2-7 better matches the DNA end. CDR3 size: 15 residues. The germline V gene encodes CDR1 LGHDT and CDR2 YNNKEL (reference sequence). CDR3 sequence: CASSPQTGTVYEQYF. The CDR3 DNA is TGTGCCAGCAGCCCACAGACCGGGACAGTCTACGAGCAGTACTTC.

The table lists this clonotype with a few counts. The genes are TRBV7-8 and TRBJ2-5; D is unclear. In germline, CDR1 is SGHVS, CDR2 FQNEAQ. V was trimmed by 1 base and J by 1 base, leaving 13 bases between them. CDR3 length equals 16 residues. The CDR3 loop is CASSLGAGVPQETQYF. CDR3 nucleotides: TGTGCCAGCAGCTTAGGGGCAGGAGTACCCCAAGAGACCCAGTACTTC.

This clonotype was seen only a few times. The chain carries TRBV20-1 and TRBJ1-4; no reliable D call. Germline CDR1 and CDR2: DFQATT and SNEGSKA (reference sequence). CDR3 length: 14 amino acids. Deletions cut 0 bases from V and 9 bases from J, with 14 bases between. The CDR3 DNA reads as TGCAGTGCTAGAGATGGAGGACTCTCGAAAAAACTGTTTTTT. The encoded protein is CSARDGGLSKKLFF.

Here the CDR3 DNA reads TGTGCCAGCAGTTACTATGGGGACACCGGGGAGCTGTTTTTT. Its protein is CASSYYGDTGELFF. The V and J genes are TRBV6-2 or TRBV6-3 and TRBJ2-2; no definite D call. The CDR3 covers 14 residues. Germline values: CDR1 MNHEY, CDR2 SVGEGT. Trimming left V 1 base short and J 3 bases short, with 6 bases between.

In DNA form, the CDR3 reads TGTGCCAGCAGTGGGCCGGGCCGGAGGGCGCAAGAGACCCAGTACTTC. Translating gives CASSGPGRRAQETQYF. This chain links TRBV25-1 with TRBJ2-5; weak D call: TRBD2 (6 bases). There are 16 residues in the CDR3. In germline, CDR1 is MGHDK, CDR2 SYGVNS. Trimming took 4 bases from V and 2 from J, leaving 17 bases between them.

V is TRBV12-5 and J is TRBJ2-3; possibly TRBD1 for D (6 bases). V lost 1 base and J 0 bases, leaving 11 bases between the germline ends. The CDR3 runs to 16 residues. Germline CDR1 reads LGHNT; CDR2 reads FRNRAP. The CDR3 DNA reads TGTGCTAGTGGTTTGGGGGTTCAGGGGAGCACAGATACGCAGTATTTT. This gives the protein CASGLGVQGSTDTQYF. The complete variable domain, with remaining parts taken from reference TRBV12-5 and TRBJ2-3, reads DARVTQTPRHKVTEMGQEVTMRCQPILGHNTVFWYRQTMMQGLELLAYFRNRAPLDDSGMPKDRFSAEMPDATLATLKIQPSEPRDSAVYFCASGLGVQGSTDTQYFGPGTRLTVL.

This clonotype appeared a few times. This chain uses TRBV15 with TRBJ2-5, with D perhaps matching TRBD1 (5 bases). CDR3 length equals 14 residues. The germline V gene encodes CDR1 LNHNV and CDR2 YYDKDF (reference sequence). V shed 3 bases and J shed 2 bases, with 10 bases lying between them. CDR3 region: CATSSRTSQETQYF. Here the CDR3 DNA reads TGTGCCACCAGCAGCCGGACAAGTCAAGAGACCCAGTACTTC.